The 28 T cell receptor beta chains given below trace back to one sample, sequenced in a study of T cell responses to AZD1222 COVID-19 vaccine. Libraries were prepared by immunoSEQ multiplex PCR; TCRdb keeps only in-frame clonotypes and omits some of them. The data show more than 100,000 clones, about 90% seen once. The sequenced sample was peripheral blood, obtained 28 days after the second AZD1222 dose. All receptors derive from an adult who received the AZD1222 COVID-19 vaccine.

CDR3 nucleotides: TGTGCCAGCAGCGATCCAGGGGGCATTAGCTATGGCTACACCTTC. Translated, it gives CASSDPGGISYGYTF. The chain has TRBV28 and TRBJ1-2, with 8 nucleotides matching TRBD1. V was clipped by 6 bases and J by 4 bases; unmatched bases: 10. This CDR3 has 15 residues. The germline CDR1 and CDR2 sequences are MDHEN and SYDVKM.

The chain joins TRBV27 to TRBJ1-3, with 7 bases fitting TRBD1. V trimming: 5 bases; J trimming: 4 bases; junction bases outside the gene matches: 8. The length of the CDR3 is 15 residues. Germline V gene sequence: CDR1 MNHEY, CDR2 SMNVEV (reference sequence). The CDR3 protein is CASSVTGLAGNTIYF. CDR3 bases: TGTGCCAGCAGTGTGACAGGGTTAGCGGGAAACACCATATATTTT.

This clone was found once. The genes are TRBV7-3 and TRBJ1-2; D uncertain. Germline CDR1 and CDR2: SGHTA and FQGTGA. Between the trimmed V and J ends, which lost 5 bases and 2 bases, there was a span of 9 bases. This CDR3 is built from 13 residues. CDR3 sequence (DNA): TGTGCCAGCAGCCCCTCTCCAAACTATGGCTACACCTTC. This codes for CASSPSPNYGYTF.

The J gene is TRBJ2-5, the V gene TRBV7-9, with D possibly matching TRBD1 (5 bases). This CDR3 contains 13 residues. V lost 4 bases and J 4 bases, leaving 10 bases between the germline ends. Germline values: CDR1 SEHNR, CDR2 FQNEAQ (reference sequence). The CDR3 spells CASSSGMGETQYF. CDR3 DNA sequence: TGTGCCAGCAGCTCAGGGATGGGAGAGACCCAGTACTTC.

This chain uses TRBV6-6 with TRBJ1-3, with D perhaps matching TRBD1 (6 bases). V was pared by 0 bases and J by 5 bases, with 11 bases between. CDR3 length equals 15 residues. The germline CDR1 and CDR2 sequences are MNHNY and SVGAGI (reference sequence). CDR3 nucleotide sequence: TGTGCCAGCAGTTACTCGACAGGAGGCCGAAACACCATATATTTT. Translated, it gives CASSYSTGGRNTIYF.

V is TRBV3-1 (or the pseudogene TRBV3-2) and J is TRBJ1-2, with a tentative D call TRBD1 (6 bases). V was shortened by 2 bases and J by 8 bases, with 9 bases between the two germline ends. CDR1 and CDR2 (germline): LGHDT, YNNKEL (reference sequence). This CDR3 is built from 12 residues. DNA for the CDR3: TGTGCCAGCAGCCAAACGGGGGCGGGCTACACCTTC. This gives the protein CASSQTGAGYTF.

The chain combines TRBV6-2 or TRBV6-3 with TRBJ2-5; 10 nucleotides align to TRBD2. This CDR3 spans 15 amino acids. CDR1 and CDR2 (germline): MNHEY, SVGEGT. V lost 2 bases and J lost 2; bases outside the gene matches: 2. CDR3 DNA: TGTGCCAGCAGTTACCTACTAGCGGGGCAAGAGACCCAGTACTTC. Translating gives CASSYLLAGQETQYF.

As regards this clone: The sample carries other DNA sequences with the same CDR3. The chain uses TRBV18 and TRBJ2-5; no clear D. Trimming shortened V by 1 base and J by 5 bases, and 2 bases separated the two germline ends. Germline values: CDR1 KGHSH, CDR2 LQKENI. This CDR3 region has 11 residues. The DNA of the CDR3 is TGTGCCAGCTCACCACAGGAGACCCAGTACTTC. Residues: CASSPQETQYF. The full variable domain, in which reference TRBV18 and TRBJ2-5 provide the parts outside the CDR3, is NAGVMQNPRHLVRRRGQEARLRCSPMKGHSHVYWYRQLPEEGLKFMVYLQKENIIDESGMPKERFSAEFPKEGPSILRIQQVVRGDSAAYFCASSPQETQYFGPGTRLLVL.

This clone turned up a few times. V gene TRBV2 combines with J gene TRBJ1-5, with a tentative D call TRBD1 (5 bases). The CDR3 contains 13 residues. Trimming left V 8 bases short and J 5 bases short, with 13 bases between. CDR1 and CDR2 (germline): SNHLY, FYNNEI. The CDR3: CASFQGYDQPQHF. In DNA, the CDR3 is TGTGCCAGCTTTCAGGGCTATGATCAGCCCCAGCATTTT. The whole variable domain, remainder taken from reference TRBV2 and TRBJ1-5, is EPEVTQTPSHQVTQMGQEVILRCVPISNHLYFYWYRQILGQKVEFLVSFYNNEISEKSEIFDDQFSVERPDGSNFTLKIRSTKLEDSAMYFCASFQGYDQPQHFGDGTRLSIL.

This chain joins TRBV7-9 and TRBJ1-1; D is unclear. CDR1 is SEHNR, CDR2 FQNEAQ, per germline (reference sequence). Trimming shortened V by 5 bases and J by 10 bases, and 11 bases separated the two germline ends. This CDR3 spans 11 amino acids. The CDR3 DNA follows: TGTGCCAGCAGCCCCGGAAAGGGAGCTTTCTTT. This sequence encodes CASSPGKGAFF. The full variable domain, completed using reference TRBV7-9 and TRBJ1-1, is DTGVSQNPRHKITKRGQNVTFRCDPISEHNRLYWYRQTLGQGPEFLTYFQNEAQLEKSRLLSDRFSAERPKGSFSTLEIQRTEQGDSAMYLCASSPGKGAFFGQGTRLTVV.

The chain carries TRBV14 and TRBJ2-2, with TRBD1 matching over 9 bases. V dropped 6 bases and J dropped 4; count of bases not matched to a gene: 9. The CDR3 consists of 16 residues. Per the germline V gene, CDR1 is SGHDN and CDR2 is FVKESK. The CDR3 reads CASSLLRDRATGELFF. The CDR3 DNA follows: TGTGCCAGCAGTCTACTCCGGGACAGGGCCACCGGGGAGCTGTTTTTT.

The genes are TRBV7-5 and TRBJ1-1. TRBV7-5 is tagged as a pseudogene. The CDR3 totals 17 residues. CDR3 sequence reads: CVRSGPPGGSRASEAFF. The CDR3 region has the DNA TGTGTCAGAAGCGGGCCCCCGGGGGGCTCCCGGGCCTCTGAAGCTTTCTTT.

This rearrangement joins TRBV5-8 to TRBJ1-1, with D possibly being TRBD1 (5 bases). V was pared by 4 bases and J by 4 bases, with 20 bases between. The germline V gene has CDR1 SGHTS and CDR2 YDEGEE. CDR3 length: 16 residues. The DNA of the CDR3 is TGTGCCAGCAGCCGCCGGGGGGGTTGGGTGATCACTGAAGCTTTCTTT. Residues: CASSRRGGWVITEAFF.

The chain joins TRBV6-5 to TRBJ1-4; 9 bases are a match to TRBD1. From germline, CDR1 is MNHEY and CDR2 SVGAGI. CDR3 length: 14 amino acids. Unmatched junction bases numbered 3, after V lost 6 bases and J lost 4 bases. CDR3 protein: CASRGQGYNEKLFF. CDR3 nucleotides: TGTGCCAGCAGGGGACAGGGTTATAATGAAAAACTGTTTTTT.

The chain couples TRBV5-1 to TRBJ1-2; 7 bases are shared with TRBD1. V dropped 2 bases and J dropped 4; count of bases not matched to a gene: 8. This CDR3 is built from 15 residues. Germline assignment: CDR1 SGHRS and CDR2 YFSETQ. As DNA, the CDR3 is TGCGCCAGCAGCTTAGACGGGACAGTTCCCTATGGCTACACCTTC. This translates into CASSLDGTVPYGYTF.

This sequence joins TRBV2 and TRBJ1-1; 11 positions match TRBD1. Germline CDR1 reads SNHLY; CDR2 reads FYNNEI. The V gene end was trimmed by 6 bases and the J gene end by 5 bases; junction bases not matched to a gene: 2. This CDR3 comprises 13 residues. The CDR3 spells CASRGQGVTEAFF. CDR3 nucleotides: TGTGCCAGCAGGGGACAGGGGGTAACTGAAGCTTTCTTT.

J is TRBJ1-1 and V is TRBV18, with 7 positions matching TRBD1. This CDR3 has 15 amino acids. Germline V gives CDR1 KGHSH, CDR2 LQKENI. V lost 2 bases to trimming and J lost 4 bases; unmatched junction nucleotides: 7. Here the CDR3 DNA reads TGTGCCAGCTCACCAAGACAGGGATCGGCCACTGAAGCTTTCTTT. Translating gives CASSPRQGSATEAFF.

CDR3 coding DNA: TGTGCCAGCCGCGCAGCGACAGGGGACTATCCAACTAATGAAAAACTGTTTTTT. Translated: CASRAATGDYPTNEKLFF. V gene TRBV5-8 combines with J gene TRBJ1-4; 8 nucleotides agree with TRBD1. This CDR3 contains 18 residues. Trimming removed 7 bases from V and 0 bases from J; junction bases left unmatched: 14. Per germline, CDR1 SGHTS and CDR2 YDEGEE.

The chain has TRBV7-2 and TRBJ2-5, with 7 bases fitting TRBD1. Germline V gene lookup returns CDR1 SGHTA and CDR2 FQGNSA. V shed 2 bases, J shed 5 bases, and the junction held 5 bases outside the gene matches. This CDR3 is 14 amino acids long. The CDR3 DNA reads TGTGCCAGCAGCTTATCGCCAGGGGGTGAGACCCAGTACTTC. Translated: CASSLSPGGETQYF.

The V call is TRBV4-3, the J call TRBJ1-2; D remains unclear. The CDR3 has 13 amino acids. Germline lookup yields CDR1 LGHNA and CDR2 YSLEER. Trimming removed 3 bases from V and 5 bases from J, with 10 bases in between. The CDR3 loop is CASSQPGRYGYTF. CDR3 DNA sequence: TGCGCCAGCAGCCAGCCTGGACGGTATGGCTACACCTTC.

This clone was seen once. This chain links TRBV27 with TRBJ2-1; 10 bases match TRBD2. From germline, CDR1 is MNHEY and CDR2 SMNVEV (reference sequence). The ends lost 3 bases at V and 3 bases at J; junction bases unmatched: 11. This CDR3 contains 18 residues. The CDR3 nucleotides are TGTGCCAGCAGTTTTTCAGCGGGGGGGCCTTCTTACTACAATGAGCAGTTCTTC. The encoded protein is CASSFSAGGPSYYNEQFF.

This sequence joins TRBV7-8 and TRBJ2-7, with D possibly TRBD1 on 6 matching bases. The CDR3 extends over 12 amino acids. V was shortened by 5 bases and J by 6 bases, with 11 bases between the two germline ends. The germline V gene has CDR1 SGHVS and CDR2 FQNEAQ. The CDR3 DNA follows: TGTGCCAGCAGCCCAAACAGGGTCGAGCAGTACTTC. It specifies CASSPNRVEQYF.

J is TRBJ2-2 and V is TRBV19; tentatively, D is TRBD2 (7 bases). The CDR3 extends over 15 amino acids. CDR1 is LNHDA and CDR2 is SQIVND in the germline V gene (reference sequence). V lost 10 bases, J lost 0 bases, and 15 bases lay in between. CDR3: CATRSGTPNTGELFF. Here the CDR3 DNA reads TGTGCCACTAGAAGCGGGACACCGAACACCGGGGAGCTGTTTTTT.

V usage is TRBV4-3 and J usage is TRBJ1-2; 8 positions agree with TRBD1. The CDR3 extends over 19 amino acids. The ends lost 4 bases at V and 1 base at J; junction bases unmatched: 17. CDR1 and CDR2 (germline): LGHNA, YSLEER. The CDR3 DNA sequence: TGCGCCAGCAGCCTCAAATTATCTTTCCCGGGACAGGTTAACTATGGCTACACCTTC. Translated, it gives CASSLKLSFPGQVNYGYTF.

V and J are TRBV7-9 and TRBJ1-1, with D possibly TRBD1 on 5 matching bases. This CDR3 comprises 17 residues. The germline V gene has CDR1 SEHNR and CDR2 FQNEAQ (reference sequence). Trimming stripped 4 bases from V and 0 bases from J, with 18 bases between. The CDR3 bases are TGTGCCAGCAGCTCTAGCCGGGGGAGGGGTTTGAACACTGAAGCTTTCTTT. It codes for CASSSSRGRGLNTEAFF.

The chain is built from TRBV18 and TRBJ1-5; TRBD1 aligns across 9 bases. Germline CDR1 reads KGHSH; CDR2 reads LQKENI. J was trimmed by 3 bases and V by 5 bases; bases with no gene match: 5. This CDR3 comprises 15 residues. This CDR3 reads CASSTRDRVNQPQHF. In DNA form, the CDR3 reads TGTGCCAGCTCAACCCGGGACAGGGTCAATCAGCCCCAGCATTTT.

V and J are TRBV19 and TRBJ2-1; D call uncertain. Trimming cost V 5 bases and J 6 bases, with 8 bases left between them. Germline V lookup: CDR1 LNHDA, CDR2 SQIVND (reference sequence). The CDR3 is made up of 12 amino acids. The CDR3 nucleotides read TGTGCCAGTAGTTCTCTAGGCAATGAGCAGTTCTTC. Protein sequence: CASSSLGNEQFF.

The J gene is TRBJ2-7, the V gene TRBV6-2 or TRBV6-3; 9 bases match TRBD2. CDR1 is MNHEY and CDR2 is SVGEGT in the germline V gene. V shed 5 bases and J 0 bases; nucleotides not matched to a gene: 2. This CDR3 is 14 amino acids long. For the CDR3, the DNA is TGTGCCAGCAGTAGAGCGGGGGGCTCCTACGAGCAGTACTTC. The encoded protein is CASSRAGGSYEQYF.